This T cell receptor beta chain was sequenced for a study of cytomegalovirus exposure and HLA in healthy donors. Study-level findings and limits: Available immune exposure information was restricted to CMV serostatus only.

The PCR made use of 60 Vbeta and 13 Jbeta primers. Sequencing was performed with immunoSEQ multiplex PCR; in TCRdb, only in-frame clones are kept and a portion is missing. In the table there are around 120,000 clones, 9.5% of which are singletons. The CDR3 totals 15 residues. Trimming removed 2 bases from V and 2 bases from J, with 11 bases in between. CDR1 and CDR2 from the germline V gene are SGHRS and YFSETQ. This clone showed up just a few times. Its antigen is unknown. The chain combines TRBV5-1 with TRBJ2-1, with a possible D match to TRBD1 (6 bases). The clonotype originates from a man aged 25 to 40 in good health and CMV-seronegative. The sample comprised PBMCs. The CDR3 bases are TGCGCCAGCAGCTTTAGGACAGAGGCCTACAATGAGCAGTTCTTC. Protein: CASSFRTEAYNEQFF.